This T cell receptor beta chain was identified in a study of early T cells in non-severe SARS-CoV-2 infection. Background on the study: The chains were unpaired, and the sequenced material was bulk RNA from unsorted whole blood. The study, taken as a whole, reports: CD4 and private specificities were missed by VDJdb matching, which favored anti-spike CD8 responses.

The sample holds many counts of this clonotype. Its antigen is unknown. As part of library construction, unique molecular identifiers were attached to individual cDNA molecules. TCRdb reprocessed the 5' RACE reads with MiXCR, giving one entry per CDR3 protein. The sample records about 64,000 distinct CDR3 sequences, just over 20% being singletons. Germline V gives CDR1 SGHTA, CDR2 FQGNSA. Trimming took 5 bases from V and 5 from J, leaving 10 bases between them. The CDR3 has 13 amino acids. This TCR derives from an adult who was a healthcare worker with PCR-confirmed SARS-CoV-2 infection or an uninfected control (not recorded which). This chain uses TRBV7-2 with TRBJ1-5, with D unresolved. Specimen: whole blood, collected at baseline. CDR3 DNA sequence: TGTGCCAGCAGCACTGACCGAGATCAGCCCCAGCATTTT. This translates into CASSTDRDQPQHF. The full variable domain, with the rest looked up from reference TRBV7-2 and TRBJ1-5, is GAGVSQSPSNKVTEKGKDVELRCDPISGHTALYWYRQSLGQGLEFLIYFQGNSAPDKSGLPSDRFSAERTGGSVSTLTIQRTQQEDSAVYLCASSTDRDQPQHFGDGTRLSIL.